Below are 28 T cell receptor beta chains sequenced from a single sample in a study of tumor T cells in aggressive B-cell lymphoma. Clones were read by immunoSEQ multiplex PCR, and TCRdb kept only the in-frame ones, dropping some. The sample has roughly 11,000 clones, about nine tenths seen once; the top ten hold around 2.2%. The specimen was tumor tissue. The receptor source for this set is an adult with diffuse large B cell lymphoma.

This clone showed up just once. This chain joins TRBV6-1 and TRBJ2-3; 9 positions agree with TRBD2. Germline V gives CDR1 MNHNS, CDR2 SASEGT. The CDR3 runs 15 residues. V shed 7 bases, J shed 3 bases, and the junction held 8 bases outside the gene matches. CDR3 region: CASKQREVVTDTQYF. The CDR3 nucleotides read TGTGCCAGCAAGCAGCGGGAGGTGGTAACAGATACGCAGTATTTT.

This chain links TRBV28 with TRBJ2-7, with 7 bases aligning to TRBD1. With V trimmed by 5 bases and J by 5 bases, 15 bases remained unmatched. Germline lookup yields CDR1 MDHEN and CDR2 SYDVKM. CDR3 length equals 16 residues. The CDR3 nucleotides read TGTGCCAGCAGTCTTGGACAGGCCCCGTATTCACACGAGCAGTACTTC. Protein product: CASSLGQAPYSHEQYF.

V is TRBV29-1 and J is TRBJ2-7, with 9 bases lining up with TRBD1. CDR1 SQVTM and CDR2 ANQGSEA come from the germline V gene. The CDR3 spans 14 residues. V shed 5 bases, J shed 2 bases, and the junction held 7 bases outside the gene matches. Written as DNA, the CDR3 is TGCAGCGTTAGAGGACAGGGGCGGACCTACGAGCAGTACTTC. Translated, it gives CSVRGQGRTYEQYF.

This sequence joins TRBV15 and TRBJ2-1, with D uncertain. Germline-derived CDR1 and CDR2 are LNHNV and YYDKDF (reference sequence). Trimming took off 1 base at V and 4 bases at J, with 8 bases between the two ends. The CDR3 totals 14 residues. CDR3 in amino acids: CATSRVAVYNEQFF. The CDR3 nucleotides read TGTGCCACCAGCAGAGTGGCGGTTTACAATGAGCAGTTCTTC.

This clone has a handful of counts. This chain connects TRBV5-5 to TRBJ2-7; TRBD1 agrees at 9 bases. V lost 4 bases and J lost 3; bases outside the gene matches: 5. Germline V lookup: CDR1 SGHKS, CDR2 YYEKEE (reference sequence). The CDR3 is 14 amino acids. The CDR3 loop reads CASSITGGVYEQYF. CDR3 DNA: TGTGCCAGCAGCATTACAGGGGGCGTCTACGAGCAGTACTTC.

This chain joins TRBV27 and TRBJ2-7; perhaps TRBD1 as D (6 bases). The V end lost 3 bases, the J end lost 7 bases, and 13 bases lay between the germline ends. Germline lookup yields CDR1 MNHEY and CDR2 SMNVEV (reference sequence). The CDR3 loop spans 13 amino acids. DNA of the CDR3: TGTGCCAGCAGTTTGTATACAGGGTTAGAGCAGTACTTC. Protein: CASSLYTGLEQYF.

This chain uses TRBV6-5 with TRBJ1-1, with unresolved D. CDR3 length: 15 residues. Germline CDR1 is MNHEY and CDR2 is SVGAGI. V dropped 5 bases and J dropped 1 base, with 14 bases sitting between them. In nucleotides, the CDR3 is TGTGCCAGCAGTACCCTTAGCAGAGGGAACACTGAAGCTTTCTTT. This gives the protein CASSTLSRGNTEAFF.

This clone was seen a few times. The rearrangement joins TRBV28 to TRBJ2-5; unclear D gene. TRBJ2-7 matches the DNA end more closely, so the J call is doubtful. The CDR3 is made up of 12 amino acids. From germline, CDR1 is MDHEN and CDR2 SYDVKM. CDR3 DNA sequence: TGTGCCAGCAGTTGGTTCGGAAGCGAGCAGTACTTC. Encoded protein: CASSWFGSEQYF.

Only one count was recorded for this clone. The chain couples TRBV27 to TRBJ2-7, with 11 bases aligning to TRBD2. Germline loops: CDR1 MNHEY, CDR2 SMNVEV (reference sequence). This CDR3 has 13 amino acids. Unmatched junction bases numbered 1, after V lost 6 bases and J lost 3 bases. The CDR3 reads CASRTSGSYEQYF. The CDR3 region has the DNA TGTGCCAGCAGAACTAGCGGGAGCTACGAGCAGTACTTC.

The chain carries TRBV11-2 and TRBJ2-1; the match to TRBD2 covers 8 bases. Trimming removed 5 bases from V and 3 bases from J; junction bases left unmatched: 6. Germline CDR1 and CDR2: SGHAT and FQNNGV. The CDR3 has 15 residues. CDR3 region: CASSLRLAGYNEQFF. In DNA form, the CDR3 reads TGTGCCAGCAGCCTGCGGCTAGCGGGCTACAATGAGCAGTTCTTC.

The chain couples TRBV12-5 to TRBJ1-2; 8 nucleotides agree with TRBD1. The CDR3 is made up of 17 amino acids. Trimming at V came to 2 bases and at J to 1 base, leaving 9 bases not matched to a gene. The V gene's germline CDR1 is LGHNT and CDR2 FRNRAP. CDR3 sequence (DNA): TGTGCTAGTGGTTTGCCAAACCCAGGGGGCAGTAACTATGGCTACACCTTC. It is translated as CASGLPNPGGSNYGYTF.

The chain is built from TRBV5-1 and TRBJ2-7, with 8 nucleotides matching TRBD2. The CDR3 length is 18 residues. Germline trimming cut 5 bases from V and 2 bases from J; bases unmatched to any gene: 18. Looked up from germline, CDR1 is SGHRS and CDR2 is YFSETQ. Here the CDR3 reads CASSFTPWTSQPTYEQYF. DNA of the CDR3: TGCGCCAGCAGTTTTACCCCCTGGACTAGCCAACCGACCTACGAGCAGTACTTC.

This clone has just one count. The CDR3, as DNA: TGTGCCAGCAGTGGTGGGGGAGGGAAGTTCTTC. The encoded protein is CASSGGGGKFF. The V gene is TRBV2, the J gene TRBJ2-1; 7 bases map to TRBD2. V lost 4 bases and J lost 14; bases outside the gene matches: 5. The CDR3 is 11 amino acids. Germline V gene lookup returns CDR1 SNHLY and CDR2 FYNNEI. Based on the CDR3 plus reference TRBV2 and TRBJ2-1, the full variable domain is EPEVTQTPSHQVTQMGQEVILRCVPISNHLYFYWYRQILGQKVEFLVSFYNNEISEKSEIFDDQFSVERPDGSNFTLKIRSTKLEDSAMYFCASSGGGGKFFGPGTRLTVL.

J is TRBJ2-2 and V is TRBV4-2, with 12 positions matching TRBD2. Germline-derived CDR1 and CDR2 are LGHNA and YNFKEQ. The CDR3 consists of 20 residues. V lost 0 bases to trimming and J lost 2 bases; unmatched junction nucleotides: 10. The CDR3 sequence: CASSQDVLAGGLINTGELFF. The CDR3 DNA reads TGTGCCAGCAGCCAAGATGTACTAGCGGGAGGACTGATAAACACCGGGGAGCTGTTTTTT.

The chain is built from TRBV30 and TRBJ1-1, with a weak D call TRBD1 (5 bases). Germline V gene data show CDR1 as GTSNPN and CDR2 as SVGIG (reference sequence). This CDR3 comprises 12 residues. The germline V and J ends were trimmed by 4 bases and 1 base, with 7 bases remaining between them. The CDR3 spells CAWMGGNTEAFF. The DNA of the CDR3 is TGTGCCTGGATGGGGGGGAACACTGAAGCTTTCTTT.

This sequence joins TRBV7-2 and TRBJ2-7; a weak D match, TRBD2 (7 bases). CDR3 length equals 14 residues. The germline V and J ends were trimmed by 7 bases and 2 bases, with 15 bases remaining between them. CDR1 is SGHTA, CDR2 FQGNSA, per germline. CDR3 bases: TGTGCCAGCACCTGGGGGGGCACAACCTACGAGCAGTACTTC. Amino acids: CASTWGGTTYEQYF. Combining the CDR3 with reference TRBV7-2 and TRBJ2-7 gives the whole variable domain GAGVSQSPSNKVTEKGKDVELRCDPISGHTALYWYRQSLGQGLEFLIYFQGNSAPDKSGLPSDRFSAERTGGSVSTLTIQRTQQEDSAVYLCASTWGGTTYEQYFGPGTRLTVT.

The CDR3, as DNA: TGCAGTGCTAGAGTCGCGACAGTAGACCACTTT. It codes for CSARVATVDHF. The rearrangement links TRBV20-1 to TRBJ1-6; a possible D gene is TRBD1 (5 bases). CDR3 length equals 11 residues. From germline, CDR1 is DFQATT and CDR2 SNEGSKA (reference sequence). V was cut by 1 base and J by 18 bases, with 13 bases left in between.

The chain links TRBV14 to TRBJ2-2, with D unclear. Looked up from germline, CDR1 is SGHDN and CDR2 is FVKESK. CDR3 size: 13 residues. Trimming took off 4 bases at V and 5 bases at J, with 8 bases between the two ends. CDR3 sequence reads: CASSRPRTGELFF. The CDR3 DNA is TGTGCCAGCAGCCGTCCGAGAACCGGGGAGCTGTTTTTT.

The chain carries TRBV18 and TRBJ2-7; D is possibly TRBD1 (6 bases). Germline CDR1 is KGHSH and CDR2 is LQKENI. This CDR3 is 13 amino acids long. V was shortened by 1 base and J by 5 bases, with 9 bases between the two germline ends. CDR3 residues: CASSPLGTNEQYF. In DNA, the CDR3 is TGTGCCAGCTCACCACTAGGGACAAACGAGCAGTACTTC.

The gene calls are TRBV5-1 and TRBJ2-5; the match to TRBD2 covers 7 bases. The CDR3 length is 13 residues. The germline CDR1 and CDR2 sequences are SGHRS and YFSETQ. V shed 3 bases and J 3 bases; nucleotides not matched to a gene: 2. The chain's CDR3 is CASSWTSKETQYF. The CDR3 DNA is TGCGCCAGCAGCTGGACTAGTAAAGAGACCCAGTACTTC.

The chain carries TRBV18 and TRBJ2-1; D gene uncertain. V shed 3 bases and J shed 6 bases, with 21 bases lying between them. Germline-derived CDR1 and CDR2 are KGHSH and LQKENI. The CDR3 totals 17 residues. CDR3 protein: CASSPSNLNKWSNEQFF. The CDR3 DNA reads as TGTGCCAGCTCACCCTCTAATCTAAATAAGTGGAGCAATGAGCAGTTCTTC.

CDR3 nucleotide sequence: TGTGCCAGCAGCTTGGGCACCTACAATGAGCAGTTCTTC. This gives the protein CASSLGTYNEQFF. The V gene is TRBV7-9, the J gene TRBJ2-1; D not certain. The CDR3 is 13 amino acids. V shed 3 bases and J shed 2 bases, with 5 bases lying between them. CDR1 and CDR2 from the germline V gene are SEHNR and FQNEAQ (reference sequence).

The CDR3 sequence: CASSLERFNTEAFF. The CDR3 DNA reads as TGTGCCAGCAGCTTGGAACGGTTTAACACTGAAGCTTTCTTT. The chain combines TRBV5-5 with TRBJ1-1; D gene unclear. The germline V and J ends were trimmed by 0 bases and 2 bases, with 8 bases remaining between them. Germline V gives CDR1 SGHKS, CDR2 YYEKEE (reference sequence). The CDR3 covers 14 residues. Full variable domain (missing parts from reference TRBV5-5 and TRBJ1-1): DAGVTQSPTHLIKTRGQQVTLRCSPISGHKSVSWYQQVLGQGPQFIFQYYEKEERGRGNFPDRFSARQFPNYSSELNVNALLLGDSALYLCASSLERFNTEAFFGQGTRLTVV.

This clone was observed a few times. The chain combines TRBV6-5 with TRBJ1-1; TRBD1 aligns across 9 bases. Unmatched junction bases numbered 5, after V lost 2 bases and J lost 4 bases. The CDR3 is made up of 15 amino acids. Germline assignment: CDR1 MNHEY and CDR2 SVGAGI. CDR3 sequence reads: CASSYLGQGSTEAFF. For the CDR3, the DNA is TGTGCCAGCAGTTACCTCGGACAGGGGAGCACTGAAGCTTTCTTT.

This clone was seen more than once but under ten times. The J gene is TRBJ1-2, the V gene TRBV25-1, with D perhaps TRBD1 (5 bases). The CDR3 is 15 residues long. V was trimmed by 3 bases and J by 5 bases, leaving 16 bases between them. The V gene's germline CDR1 is MGHDK and CDR2 SYGVNS. The CDR3 region is CASSETSAGYYGYTF. Written as DNA, the CDR3 is TGTGCCAGCAGTGAGACCTCCGCAGGGTATTATGGCTACACCTTC.

The V call is TRBV7-9, the J call TRBJ2-5; maybe TRBD2 (7 bases). CDR3 size: 14 residues. Germline CDR1 is SEHNR and CDR2 is FQNEAQ (reference sequence). V shed 11 bases and J shed 1 base, with 17 bases lying between them. CDR3 loop: CAGSRGGGQETQYF. The CDR3 DNA follows: TGTGCCGGTTCAAGGGGAGGGGGCCAAGAGACCCAGTACTTC.

This rearrangement joins TRBV27 to TRBJ2-3; 9 bases fit TRBD2. Germline assignment: CDR1 MNHEY and CDR2 SMNVEV (reference sequence). The trim removed 2 bases at V and 4 bases at J, leaving 4 bases unmatched. The CDR3 spans 15 residues. The CDR3 spells CASSLGGRAADTQYF. DNA of the CDR3: TGTGCCAGCAGTTTAGGCGGGAGGGCAGCAGATACGCAGTATTTT.

In this sample, this clone turned up once. The chain couples TRBV15 to TRBJ2-3; weak D call: TRBD2 (6 bases). The germline gives CDR1 LNHNV, CDR2 YYDKDF (reference sequence). This CDR3 region has 15 residues. The ends were cut back, 8 bases at V and 1 base at J, with 16 bases in the middle. CDR3 protein: CATGGARRGTDTQYF. Written as DNA, the CDR3 is TGTGCCACCGGAGGGGCGAGGAGGGGCACAGATACGCAGTATTTT. Based on the CDR3 plus reference TRBV15 and TRBJ2-3, the full variable domain is DAMVIQNPRYQVTQFGKPVTLSCSQTLNHNVMYWYQQKSSQAPKLLFHYYDKDFNNEADTPDNFQSRRPNTSFCFLDIRSPGLGDTAMYLCATGGARRGTDTQYFGPGTRLTVL.